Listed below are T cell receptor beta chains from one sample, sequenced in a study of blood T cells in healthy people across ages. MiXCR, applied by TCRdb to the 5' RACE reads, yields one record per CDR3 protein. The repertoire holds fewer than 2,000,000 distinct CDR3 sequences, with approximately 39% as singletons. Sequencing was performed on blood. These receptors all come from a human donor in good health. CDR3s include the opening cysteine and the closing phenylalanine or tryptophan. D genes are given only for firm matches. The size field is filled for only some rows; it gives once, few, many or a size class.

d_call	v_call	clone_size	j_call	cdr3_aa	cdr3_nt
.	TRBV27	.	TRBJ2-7	CASSLSNPYEQYF	TGTGCCAGCAGTCTATCGAATCCCTACGAGCAGTACTTC
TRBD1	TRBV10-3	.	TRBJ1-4	CAISEAGGEPYEKLFF	TGTGCCATCAGTGAGGCAGGGGGAGAACCTTATGAAAAACTGTTTTTT
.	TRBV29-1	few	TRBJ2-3	CGVETGGRGTQYF	TGCGGCGTGGAGACAGGTGGGCGCGGTACGCAGTATTTT
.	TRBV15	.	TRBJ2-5	CATSSRDSYGETQYF	TGTGCCACCAGCAGCCGGGACTCGTACGGAGAGACCCAGTACTTC
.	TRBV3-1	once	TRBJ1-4	CASSQDAGDEKLFF	TGTGCCAGCAGCCAAGATGCAGGAGATGAAAAACTGTTTTTT
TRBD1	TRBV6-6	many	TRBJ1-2	CASNDRGLVYGYTF	TGTGCCAGCAATGACAGGGGGCTCGTCTATGGCTACACCTTC
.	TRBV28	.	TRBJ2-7	CASSSAEGTPWGEQYF	TGTGCCAGCAGCTCCGCAGAGGGGACTCCCTGGGGCGAGCAGTACTTC
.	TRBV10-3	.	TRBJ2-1	CAISPRGASYNEQFF	TGTGCCATCAGTCCCCGAGGGGCTTCCTACAATGAGCAGTTCTTC
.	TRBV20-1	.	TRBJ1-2	CSAPSGGGYTF	TGCAGTGCCCCATCCGGAGGCGGCTACACCTTC
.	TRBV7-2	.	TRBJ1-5	CASSLASGEGIEPQHF	TGTGCCAGCAGCTTAGCCTCGGGCGAGGGGATTGAGCCCCAGCATTTT
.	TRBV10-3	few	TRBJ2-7	CAISGLTRSSYEQYF	TGTGCCATCAGTGGACTGACTAGGAGCTCCTACGAGCAGTACTTC
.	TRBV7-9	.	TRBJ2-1	CASSLGQPEEFF	TGTGCCAGCAGCTTAGGACAGCCAGAGGAGTTCTTC
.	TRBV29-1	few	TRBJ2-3	CSVEASSTDTQYF	TGCAGCGTTGAAGCTTCTAGCACAGATACGCAGTATTTT
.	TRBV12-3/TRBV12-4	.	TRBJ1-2	CACSLAQGIYGYTF	TGTGCCTGCAGTTTAGCGCAGGGAATATATGGCTACACCTTC
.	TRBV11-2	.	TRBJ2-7	CASLDKQGTTYEQYF	TGTGCCAGCCTTGATAAACAGGGAACAACCTACGAGCAGTACTTC
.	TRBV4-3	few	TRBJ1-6	CASSQLQGGVGSPLHF	TGCGCCAGCAGCCAGCTCCAAGGGGGGGTTGGGTCACCCCTCCACTTT
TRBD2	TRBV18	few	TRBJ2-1	CASSRGLEGNEQFF	TGTGCCAGCTCCAGGGGACTAGAGGGCAATGAGCAGTTCTTC
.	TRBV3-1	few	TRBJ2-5	CASSNPRTLQETQYF	TGTGCCAGCAGCAACCCGAGGACCCTTCAAGAGACCCAGTACTTC
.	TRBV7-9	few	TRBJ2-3	CASSYRGSGDTQYF	TGTGCCAGCAGTTACCGTGGGTCGGGGGATACGCAGTATTTT
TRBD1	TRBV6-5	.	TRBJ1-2	CASSFTGDWGYTF	TGTGCCAGCAGTTTCACAGGGGACTGGGGCTACACCTTC
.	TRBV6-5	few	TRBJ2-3	CASSYSILDSKADTQYF	TGTGCCAGCAGTTACTCGATATTGGACTCCAAGGCAGATACGCAGTATTTT
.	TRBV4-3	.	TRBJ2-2	CASSQDPASTGELFF	TGCGCCAGCAGCCAAGATCCGGCTAGCACCGGGGAGCTGTTTTTT
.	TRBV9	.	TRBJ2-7	CASSVDDAAQYF	TGTGCCAGCAGCGTAGATGACGCCGCGCAGTACTTC
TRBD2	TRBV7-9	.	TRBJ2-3	CASSTGTIPIDTQYF	TGTGCCAGCAGCACCGGGACTATCCCTATAGATACGCAGTATTTT
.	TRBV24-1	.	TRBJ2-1	CATSDLDSRSYNEQFF	TGTGCCACCAGTGATTTGGACAGCCGCTCCTACAATGAGCAGTTCTTC
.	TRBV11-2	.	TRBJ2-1	CASSLVRGGRYNEQFF	TGTGCCAGCAGCTTAGTTAGGGGGGGCCGGTACAATGAGCAGTTCTTC
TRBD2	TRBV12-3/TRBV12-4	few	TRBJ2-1	CASSLSLAGDNEQFF	TGTGCCAGCAGTTTAAGCCTAGCGGGGGACAATGAGCAGTTCTTC
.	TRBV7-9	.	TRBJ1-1	CASSAFGVEAFF	TGTGCCAGCAGCGCCTTCGGGGTTGAAGCTTTCTTT
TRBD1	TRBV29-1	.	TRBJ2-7	CSVGTANEQYF	TGCAGCGTGGGGACAGCCAACGAGCAGTACTTC
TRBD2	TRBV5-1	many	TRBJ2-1	CASASGGMWDEQFF	TGCGCCAGCGCTAGCGGGGGGATGTGGGATGAGCAGTTCTTC
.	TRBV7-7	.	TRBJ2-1	CASSLRSAVGSYNEQFF	TGTGCTAGCAGCTTAAGGAGCGCGGTAGGATCCTACAATGAGCAGTTCTTC
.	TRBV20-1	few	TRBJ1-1	CSASPDRNTEAFF	TGCAGTGCTAGCCCCGACAGGAATACTGAAGCTTTCTTT
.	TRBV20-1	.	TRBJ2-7	CSARPRSEQYF	TGCAGTGCTAGACCGCGATCCGAGCAGTACTTC
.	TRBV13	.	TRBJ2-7	CASSNGGSYEQYF	TGTGCCAGCAGCAATGGGGGGAGCTACGAGCAGTACTTC
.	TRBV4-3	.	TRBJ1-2	CASSQDYTGGWVGYTF	TGCGCCAGCAGCCAAGATTATACTGGGGGATGGGTTGGCTACACCTTC
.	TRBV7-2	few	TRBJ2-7	CASSLDLTGRVEQYF	TGTGCCAGCAGCTTAGATCTGACAGGGAGGGTCGAGCAGTACTTC
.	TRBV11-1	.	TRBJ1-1	CASSFRRTEAFF	TGTGCCAGCAGCTTCCGTAGAACTGAAGCTTTCTTT
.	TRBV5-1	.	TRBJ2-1	CASSADPGDIHEQFF	TGCGCCAGCAGCGCCGACCCCGGTGACATTCATGAGCAGTTCTTC
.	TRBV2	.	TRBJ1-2	CASSEKFFGGYTF	TGTGCCAGCAGTGAAAAGTTTTTCGGAGGCTACACCTTC
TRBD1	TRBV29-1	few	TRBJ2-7	CSVGQGPTWWSEQYF	TGCAGCGTAGGACAGGGCCCTACCTGGTGGAGCGAGCAGTACTTC
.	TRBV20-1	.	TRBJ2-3	CSALPGLSTDTQYF	TGCAGTGCTCTACCGGGACTCAGCACAGATACGCAGTATTTT
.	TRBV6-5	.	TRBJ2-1	CTSSHPTGRAFF	TGTACCAGCAGTCACCCGACGGGAAGGGCGTTCTTC
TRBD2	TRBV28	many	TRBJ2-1	CASSPGLLNEQFF	TGTGCCAGCAGTCCGGGACTACTCAATGAGCAGTTCTTC
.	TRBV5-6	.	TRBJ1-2	CASAPQDRAYGYTF	TGTGCCAGCGCCCCTCAGGATAGGGCGTATGGCTACACCTTC
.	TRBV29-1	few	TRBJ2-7	CSVLRTGHSYEQYF	TGCAGCGTACTACGGACGGGACACTCCTACGAGCAGTACTTC
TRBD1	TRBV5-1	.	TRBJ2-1	CASSSALQGTGNEQFF	TGCGCCAGCAGCTCCGCACTACAGGGGACGGGCAATGAGCAGTTCTTC
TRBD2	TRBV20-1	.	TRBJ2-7	CSARTLAGGYNEQYF	TGCAGTGCCCGGACACTAGCGGGGGGATACAATGAGCAGTACTTC
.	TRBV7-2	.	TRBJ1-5	CASSLGSYYQPQHF	TGTGCCAGCAGCTTAGGGTCCTATTATCAGCCCCAGCATTTT
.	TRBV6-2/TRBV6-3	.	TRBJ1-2	CASIAGLYGGYTF	TGTGCCAGCATCGCGGGGCTCTATGGAGGCTACACCTTC
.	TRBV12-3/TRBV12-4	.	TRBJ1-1	CASSLWDGRMNTEAFF	TGTGCCAGCAGTTTATGGGACGGTCGGATGAACACTGAAGCTTTCTTT
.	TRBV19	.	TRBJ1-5	CASSIDLEAQPQHF	TGTGCCAGTAGTATAGATTTAGAAGCTCAGCCCCAGCATTTT
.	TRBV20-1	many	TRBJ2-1	CSARDGQKGSYNEQFF	TGCAGTGCTAGAGATGGACAGAAGGGCTCCTACAATGAGCAGTTCTTC
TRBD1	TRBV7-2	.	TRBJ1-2	CASSLERQGVGGYTF	TGTGCCAGCAGCTTGGAGAGACAGGGGGTCGGCGGCTACACCTTC
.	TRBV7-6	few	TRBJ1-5	CASSLEVGPNQPQHF	TGTGCCAGCAGCTTAGAGGTGGGCCCCAATCAGCCCCAGCATTTT